The present entry profiles one TCR beta chain with its context. Its antigen remains unidentified. The sample is drawn from a study of blood T cells in healthy people across ages. General observations from the study: It was not possible, with unsorted PBMCs, to conclusively compare naive and antigen-experienced cells.

Primers used in a second PCR of roughly 7 to 12 cycles were a sample-barcoded 5' primer and a J-beta primer mix. TCRdb called the 5' RACE reads again in MiXCR, with one record for every CDR3 protein. The sample lists some 700,000 distinct CDR3 sequences, 22% occurring once. Trimming took off 0 bases at V and 3 bases at J, with 26 bases between the two ends. Germline V lookup: CDR1 LGHNA, CDR2 YSLEER. This CDR3 comprises 20 residues. Source material: blood. This chain connects TRBV4-3 to TRBJ1-2, with D possibly matching TRBD1 (6 bases). The sequence was collected from a man between 65 and 80 years old in good health. CDR3 DNA: TGCGCCAGCAGCCAAGATAGGTACGAGCGCAGGGGTGATTTTGACTATGGCTACACCTTC. Protein product: CASSQDRYERRGDFDYGYTF.